These 24 T cell receptor beta chains share one sample of origin, sequenced in a study of cytomegalovirus exposure and HLA in healthy donors. The study ran its PCR with 60 Vbeta and 13 Jbeta primers. Clones were read by immunoSEQ multiplex PCR, and TCRdb kept only the in-frame ones, dropping some. Seen here are roughly 160,000 clones, about 82% observed once, and the top ten hold 2% to 3%. Sequencing input: PBMCs. These receptor sequences come from a male donor in good health and CMV-seronegative.

The chain is built from TRBV19 and TRBJ2-1; D is unclear. Germline CDR1 is LNHDA and CDR2 is SQIVND (reference sequence). The CDR3 is 17 amino acids. The V gene lost 1 base and the J gene lost 0 bases, with 13 bases spanning the gap. CDR3 sequence reads: CASSIGDGRSSYNEQFF. The CDR3 DNA is TGTGCCAGTAGTATAGGAGATGGTCGGAGCTCCTACAATGAGCAGTTCTTC.

The CDR3 region is CASSLMTGSEAFF. CDR3 sequence (DNA): TGTGCCAGCAGCTTGATGACAGGGTCTGAAGCTTTCTTT. The chain links TRBV11-1 to TRBJ1-1; 7 bases fit TRBD1. The length of the CDR3 is 13 residues. Germline V gene data show CDR1 as SGHAT and CDR2 as FQDESV (reference sequence). V was clipped by 3 bases and J by 6 bases; unmatched bases: 4. The full variable domain, with the rest looked up from reference TRBV11-1 and TRBJ1-1, is EAEVAQSPRYKITEKSQAVAFWCDPISGHATLYWYRQILGQGPELLVQFQDESVVDDSQLPKDRFSAERLKGVDSTLKIQPAELGDSAMYLCASSLMTGSEAFFGQGTRLTVV.

The chain uses TRBV6-5 and TRBJ2-7, with 8 bases that match TRBD1. Germline CDR1 is MNHEY and CDR2 is SVGAGI. Trimming cost V 0 bases and J 2 bases; bases outside gene matches: 6. This CDR3 region has 16 residues. The CDR3 spells CASSYSPGQAAYEQYF. The CDR3 region has the DNA TGTGCCAGCAGTTACTCCCCGGGACAGGCAGCCTACGAGCAGTACTTC.

The rearrangement uses TRBV10-3 and TRBJ1-2, with D hard to call. Germline assignment: CDR1 ENHRY and CDR2 SYGVKD. V was cut by 2 bases and J by 5 bases, with 15 bases left in between. The CDR3 runs to 15 residues. The CDR3 sequence is CAISEGNSGGYGYTF. The DNA for the CDR3 is TGTGCCATCAGTGAGGGGAACTCCGGAGGGTATGGCTACACCTTC.

The chain links TRBV5-1 to TRBJ1-3; D remains unclear. The CDR3 runs to 15 residues. Germline V gene sequence: CDR1 SGHRS, CDR2 YFSETQ. V shed 0 bases and J shed 4 bases, with 11 bases lying between them. CDR3 loop: CASSLETVGGNTIYF. The CDR3 DNA follows: TGCGCCAGCAGCTTGGAAACAGTCGGAGGAAACACCATATATTTT.

The chain has TRBV5-6 and TRBJ1-1, with 10 bases that match TRBD1. Looked up from germline, CDR1 is SGHDT and CDR2 is YYEEEE. Trimming at V came to 4 bases and at J to 5 bases, leaving 5 bases not matched to a gene. This CDR3 has 14 amino acids. CDR3 protein: CASSAGTGVTEAFF. The CDR3 coding sequence is TGTGCCAGCAGCGCCGGGACAGGGGTAACTGAAGCTTTCTTT.

This rearrangement joins TRBV19 to TRBJ2-4, with TRBD2 matching 12 bases. The CDR3 consists of 16 residues. Unmatched junction bases numbered 7, after V lost 3 bases and J lost 7 bases. CDR1 and CDR2 (germline): LNHDA, SQIVND (reference sequence). CDR3 sequence reads: CASSINGLAGRNIQYF. In DNA, the CDR3 is TGTGCCAGTAGTATCAACGGACTAGCGGGGCGGAACATTCAGTACTTC.

This sequence joins TRBV6-5 and TRBJ2-3; D is unresolved. The V end was cut by 6 bases, the J end by 1 base, with 11 bases between. CDR3 size: 14 residues. From germline, CDR1 is MNHEY and CDR2 SVGAGI. The CDR3, as DNA: TGTGCCAGCAGGATTGCGATGGGCACAGATACGCAGTATTTT. This sequence encodes CASRIAMGTDTQYF.

Turning to this clone: Other DNA sequences of this sample code for an identical CDR3. Here the CDR3 DNA reads TGTGCCAGCAGTTTTTCGACAAGCACAGATACGCAGTATTTT. This codes for CASSFSTSTDTQYF. This chain uses TRBV27 with TRBJ2-3, with D uncertain. V was pared by 3 bases and J by 0 bases, with 7 bases between. The CDR3 is 14 residues long. Germline V gives CDR1 MNHEY, CDR2 SMNVEV (reference sequence).

J is TRBJ2-3 and V is TRBV5-1; 8 bases are a match to TRBD1. V dropped 0 bases and J dropped 2; count of bases not matched to a gene: 2. This CDR3 is 15 amino acids long. CDR1 is SGHRS, CDR2 YFSETQ, per germline. The CDR3 sequence: CASSLDRGDTDTQYF. For the CDR3, the DNA is TGCGCCAGCAGCTTGGACAGGGGGGACACAGATACGCAGTATTTT.

The V gene is TRBV6-5, the J gene TRBJ2-5; 7 bases are a match to TRBD1. The J call may be faulty, since TRBJ2-7 better matches the DNA end. Germline V gives CDR1 MNHEY, CDR2 SVGAGI. There are 14 residues in the CDR3. CDR3 loop: CASSQQGGPYEQYF. The CDR3 DNA sequence: TGTGCCAGCAGTCAGCAAGGGGGCCCCTACGAGCAGTACTTC.

The chain has TRBV30 and TRBJ2-1; 7 nucleotides line up with TRBD1. Trimming removed 4 bases from V and 8 bases from J; junction bases left unmatched: 5. CDR3 length: 12 residues. The germline V gene has CDR1 GTSNPN and CDR2 SVGIG (reference sequence). CDR3 sequence: CAWKHRGDEQFF. DNA for the CDR3: TGTGCCTGGAAACACAGGGGCGATGAGCAGTTCTTC.

This sequence joins TRBV5-6 and TRBJ1-6, with a possible D match to TRBD1 (6 bases). V shed 0 bases and J shed 6 bases, with 10 bases lying between them. Germline V lookup: CDR1 SGHDT, CDR2 YYEEEE. CDR3 length: 15 amino acids. CDR3 protein: CASSLGRGINSPLHF. CDR3 sequence (DNA): TGTGCCAGCAGCTTGGGCAGGGGAATTAATTCACCCCTCCACTTT.

On this clone: The same CDR3 arises from other DNA sequences in this sample as well. V is TRBV5-4 and J is TRBJ2-5; D might be TRBD1 (8 bases). This CDR3 is built from 14 residues. CDR1 and CDR2 (germline): SGHNT, YYREEE (reference sequence). Between the trimmed V and J ends, which lost 0 bases and 5 bases, there was a span of 11 bases. CDR3 protein: CASSLVQGGETQYF. DNA of the CDR3: TGTGCCAGCAGCTTGGTACAGGGGGGGGAGACCCAGTACTTC. Full variable domain (remainder filled in from reference TRBV5-4 and TRBJ2-5): ETGVTQSPTHLIKTRGQQVTLRCSSQSGHNTVSWYQQALGQGPQFIFQYYREEENGRGNFPPRFSGLQFPNYSSELNVNALELDDSALYLCASSLVQGGETQYFGPGTRLLVL.

The rearrangement links TRBV4-3 to TRBJ2-6, with 7 bases aligning to TRBD2. After removal of 6 bases from V and 3 bases from J, the junction contained 5 bases not matched to a gene. Germline V lookup: CDR1 LGHNA, CDR2 YSLEER. The CDR3 runs to 15 residues. CDR3 sequence (DNA): TGCGCCAGCAGTGGGGGGGGGTATGGGGCCAACGTCCTGACTTTC. Its protein is CASSGGGYGANVLTF.

The chain joins TRBV12-5 to TRBJ2-1, with 10 nucleotides matching TRBD2. Looked up from germline, CDR1 is LGHNT and CDR2 is FRNRAP. The CDR3 is 16 residues long. The ends lost 0 bases at V and 6 bases at J; junction bases unmatched: 5. CDR3 protein: CASGLVSSGGINEQFF. The CDR3 nucleotides are TGTGCTAGTGGTTTGGTTTCTAGCGGGGGAATCAATGAGCAGTTCTTC.

The V call is TRBV5-1, the J call TRBJ1-5, with 8 bases identical to TRBD1. V was pared by 0 bases and J by 8 bases, with 4 bases of the junction left unmatched. Germline CDR1 reads SGHRS; CDR2 reads YFSETQ. The CDR3 length is 14 residues. The CDR3 DNA is TGCGCCAGCAGCTTGGGGGCAGGGGGCGAGCCCCAGCATTTT. Translated: CASSLGAGGEPQHF.

CDR3 sequence (DNA): TGTGCCAGCAGTTTATCAAGGGACACCTATGGCTACACCTTC. The encoded protein is CASSLSRDTYGYTF. This chain uses TRBV27 with TRBJ1-2, with a tentative D call TRBD1 (6 bases). There are 14 residues in the CDR3. Germline values: CDR1 MNHEY, CDR2 SMNVEV (reference sequence). V was trimmed by 0 bases and J by 4 bases, leaving 9 bases between them.

This clone was counted only a few times. This sequence joins TRBV7-2 and TRBJ1-6; 8 bases are shared with TRBD1. The CDR3 contains 16 residues. In germline, CDR1 is SGHTA, CDR2 FQGNSA. The V segment lost 5 bases and the J segment 9 bases; nucleotides outside the gene matches: 12. The chain's CDR3 is CASSPGQGGFTSPLHF. For the CDR3, the DNA is TGTGCCAGCAGCCCAGGACAGGGCGGTTTTACTTCACCCCTCCACTTT.

This sequence joins TRBV4-3 and TRBJ2-5, with 7 bases fitting TRBD2. J was trimmed by 5 bases and V by 1 base; bases with no gene match: 7. The CDR3 runs 15 residues. The germline V gene encodes CDR1 LGHNA and CDR2 YSLEER. The CDR3 DNA reads TGCGCCAGCAGCCAAGTTTCCTCGCGGGGGGAGACCCAGTACTTC. Its protein is CASSQVSSRGETQYF.

The chain carries TRBV30 and TRBJ2-5; a weak D match, TRBD2 (7 bases). In germline, CDR1 is GTSNPN, CDR2 SVGIG (reference sequence). This CDR3 spans 15 amino acids. Trimming pared 0 bases from V and 8 bases from J, leaving 19 bases between. The CDR3 protein is CAWSVVLEGGRTQYF. The DNA of the CDR3 is TGTGCCTGGAGTGTAGTATTAGAGGGGGGGCGTACCCAGTACTTC.

This chain links TRBV15 with TRBJ1-4; 8 nucleotides line up with TRBD1. The CDR3 has 16 residues. Germline lookup yields CDR1 LNHNV and CDR2 YYDKDF (reference sequence). J gave up 5 bases and V 5 bases, and 10 bases lay outside the gene matches. This CDR3 reads CATSLQTGTGNEKLFF. DNA for the CDR3: TGTGCCACCAGCTTACAAACCGGGACAGGAAATGAAAAACTGTTTTTT.

In this sample, this clone turned up once. The rearrangement uses TRBV30 and TRBJ2-1; 8 bases are shared with TRBD2. CDR1 and CDR2 from the germline V gene are GTSNPN and SVGIG (reference sequence). Germline trimming cut 3 bases from V and 4 bases from J; bases unmatched to any gene: 5. The CDR3 has 14 amino acids. The CDR3 DNA is TGTGCCTGGAGAGTGTCGGGGGGGTACAATGAGCAGTTCTTC. Protein sequence: CAWRVSGGYNEQFF.

A remark on this clone: The sample has other DNA sequences that encode this CDR3 too. The gene calls are TRBV2 and TRBJ1-4, with D possibly matching TRBD1 (6 bases). The CDR3 contains 14 residues. V lost 5 bases, J lost 7 bases, and 14 bases lay in between. CDR1 and CDR2 from the germline V gene are SNHLY and FYNNEI. The CDR3 region is CASSPDRDGEKLFF. DNA for the CDR3: TGTGCCAGCAGTCCGGACAGAGACGGTGAAAAACTGTTTTTT.